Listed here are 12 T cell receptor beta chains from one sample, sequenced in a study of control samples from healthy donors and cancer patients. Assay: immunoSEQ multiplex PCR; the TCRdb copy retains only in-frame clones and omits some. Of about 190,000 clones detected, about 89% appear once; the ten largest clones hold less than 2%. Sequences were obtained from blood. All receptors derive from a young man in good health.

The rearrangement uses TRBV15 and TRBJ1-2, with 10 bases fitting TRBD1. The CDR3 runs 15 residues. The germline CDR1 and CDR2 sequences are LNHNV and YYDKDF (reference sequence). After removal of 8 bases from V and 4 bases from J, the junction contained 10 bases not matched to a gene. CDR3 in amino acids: CATAIRQGAIYGYTF. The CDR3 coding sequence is TGTGCCACCGCTATCCGACAGGGGGCTATCTATGGCTACACCTTC.

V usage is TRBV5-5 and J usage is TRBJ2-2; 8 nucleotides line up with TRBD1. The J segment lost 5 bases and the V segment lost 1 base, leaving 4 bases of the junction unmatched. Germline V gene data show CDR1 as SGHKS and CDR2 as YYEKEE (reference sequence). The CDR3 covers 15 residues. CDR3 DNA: TGTGCCAGCAGCTTGCGGACAGGGCTAACCGGGGAGCTGTTTTTT. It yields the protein CASSLRTGLTGELFF.

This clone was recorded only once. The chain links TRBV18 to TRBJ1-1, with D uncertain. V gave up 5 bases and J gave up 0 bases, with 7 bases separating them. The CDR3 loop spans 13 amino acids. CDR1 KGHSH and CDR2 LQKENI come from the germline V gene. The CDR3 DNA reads TGTGCCAGCTCATCCGGGGTGAACACTGAAGCTTTCTTT. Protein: CASSSGVNTEAFF.

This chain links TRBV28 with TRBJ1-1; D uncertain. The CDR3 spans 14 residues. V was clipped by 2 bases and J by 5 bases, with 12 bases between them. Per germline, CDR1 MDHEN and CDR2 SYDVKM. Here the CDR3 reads CASSLPVLGTEAFF. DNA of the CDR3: TGTGCCAGCAGTTTACCAGTACTCGGAACTGAAGCTTTCTTT. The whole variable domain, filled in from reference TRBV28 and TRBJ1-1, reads DVKVTQSSRYLVKRTGEKVFLECVQDMDHENMFWYRQDPGLGLRLIYFSYDVKMKEKGDIPEGYSVSREKKERFSLILESASTNQTSMYLCASSLPVLGTEAFFGQGTRLTVV.

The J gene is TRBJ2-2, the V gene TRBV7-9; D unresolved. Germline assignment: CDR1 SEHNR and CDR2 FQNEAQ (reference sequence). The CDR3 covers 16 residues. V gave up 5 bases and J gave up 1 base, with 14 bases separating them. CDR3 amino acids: CASSRVSVKNTGELFF. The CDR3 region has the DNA TGTGCCAGCAGCCGAGTTTCAGTTAAGAACACCGGGGAGCTGTTTTTT.

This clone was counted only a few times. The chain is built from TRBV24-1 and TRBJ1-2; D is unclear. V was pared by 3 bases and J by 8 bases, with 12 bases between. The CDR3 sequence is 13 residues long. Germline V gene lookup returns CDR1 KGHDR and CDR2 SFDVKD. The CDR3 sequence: CATSDGVSGGYTF. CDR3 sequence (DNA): TGTGCCACCAGTGATGGGGTTTCGGGCGGCTACACCTTC.

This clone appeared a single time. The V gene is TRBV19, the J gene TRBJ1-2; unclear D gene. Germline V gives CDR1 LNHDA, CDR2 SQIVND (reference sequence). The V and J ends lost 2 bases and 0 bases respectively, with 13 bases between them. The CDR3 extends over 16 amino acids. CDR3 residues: CASSISPPPANYGYTF. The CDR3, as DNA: TGTGCCAGTAGTATATCCCCCCCGCCAGCTAACTATGGCTACACCTTC.

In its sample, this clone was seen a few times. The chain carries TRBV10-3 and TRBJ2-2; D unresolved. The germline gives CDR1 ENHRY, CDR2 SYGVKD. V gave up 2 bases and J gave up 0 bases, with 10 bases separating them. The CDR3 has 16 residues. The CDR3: CAISENKGTNTGELFF. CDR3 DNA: TGTGCCATCAGTGAGAACAAGGGAACGAACACCGGGGAGCTGTTTTTT.

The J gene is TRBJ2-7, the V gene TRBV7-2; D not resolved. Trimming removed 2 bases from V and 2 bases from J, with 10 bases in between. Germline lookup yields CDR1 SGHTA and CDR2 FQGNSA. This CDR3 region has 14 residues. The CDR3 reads CASSLYQVTYEQYF. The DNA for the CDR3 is TGTGCCAGCAGCTTATACCAGGTAACCTACGAGCAGTACTTC.

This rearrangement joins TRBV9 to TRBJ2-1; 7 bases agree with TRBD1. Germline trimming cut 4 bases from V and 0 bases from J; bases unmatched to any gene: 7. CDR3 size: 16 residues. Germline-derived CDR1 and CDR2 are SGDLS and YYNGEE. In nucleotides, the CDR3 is TGTGCCAGCAGCCTCTTACAGGGGAGCTCCTACAATGAGCAGTTCTTC. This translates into CASSLLQGSSYNEQFF.

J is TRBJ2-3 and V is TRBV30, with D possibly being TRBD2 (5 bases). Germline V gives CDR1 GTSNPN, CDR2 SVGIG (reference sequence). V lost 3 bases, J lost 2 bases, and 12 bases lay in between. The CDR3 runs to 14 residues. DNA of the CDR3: TGTGCCTGGAGCCCGAGCGGCCCCACAGATACGCAGTATTTT. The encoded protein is CAWSPSGPTDTQYF.

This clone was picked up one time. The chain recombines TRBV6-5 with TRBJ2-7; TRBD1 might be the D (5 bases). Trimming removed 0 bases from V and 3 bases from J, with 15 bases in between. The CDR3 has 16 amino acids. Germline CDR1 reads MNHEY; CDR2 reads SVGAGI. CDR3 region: CASSYSSAGQVYEQYF. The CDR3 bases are TGTGCCAGCAGTTACTCGAGCGCAGGGCAAGTCTACGAGCAGTACTTC.